The sequence of this T cell receptor beta chain was determined in a study of radiotherapy plus CTLA-4 blockade in lung cancer. Study in general: Across the patients, objective responses occurred in more than 15%, and disease control in about 29%.

As to this clone: Its specificity is unknown.

Receiving focal radiation plus CTLA-4 blockade with ipilimumab were patients who had chemo-refractory metastatic non-small-cell lung cancer. V lost 2 bases and J lost 1; bases outside the gene matches: 5. The germline gives CDR1 SGHDT, CDR2 YYEEEE. CDR3 size: 16 residues. Profiling relied on immunoSEQ multiplex PCR, and the TCRdb table lists in-frame clones only, not all of them. In the table there are about 110,000 clones, over 65% of which are singletons. Study-wide points: Clones of tumor-derived TCRs expanded in blood after radiotherapy plus ipilimumab.

The TCR originated in a human donor with non-small cell lung cancer that progressed on radiotherapy plus ipilimumab. Some clones in this sample may be carry-over from other donors' samples. Sequencing used peripheral blood, obtained from a patient treated with radiotherapy plus ipilimumab. The chain combines TRBV5-6 with TRBJ2-1; 8 bases line up with TRBD2. DNA of the CDR3: TGTGCCAGCAGCTTCAGCGGGGGCCTTTCCTACAATGAGCAGTTCTTC. Translating it yields CASSFSGGLSYNEQFF.